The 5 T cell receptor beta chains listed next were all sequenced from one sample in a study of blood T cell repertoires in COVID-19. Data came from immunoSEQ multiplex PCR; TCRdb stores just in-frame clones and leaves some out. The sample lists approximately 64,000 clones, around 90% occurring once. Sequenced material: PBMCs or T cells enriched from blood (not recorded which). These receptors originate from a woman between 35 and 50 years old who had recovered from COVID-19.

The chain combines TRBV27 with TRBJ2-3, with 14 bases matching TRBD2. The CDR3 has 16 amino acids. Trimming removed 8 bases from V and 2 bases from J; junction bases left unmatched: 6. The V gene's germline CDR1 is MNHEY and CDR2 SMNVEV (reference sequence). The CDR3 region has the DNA TGTGCCAGCTTTACGACTAGCGGGGGGGCCACAGATACGCAGTATTTT. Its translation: CASFTTSGGATDTQYF.

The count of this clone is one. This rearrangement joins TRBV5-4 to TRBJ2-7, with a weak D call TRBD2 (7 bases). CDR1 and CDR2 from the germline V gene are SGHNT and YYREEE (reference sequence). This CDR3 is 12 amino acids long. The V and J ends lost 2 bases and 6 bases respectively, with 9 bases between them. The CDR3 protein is CASSLGGAEQYF. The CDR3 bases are TGTGCCAGCAGCTTAGGGGGGGCCGAGCAGTACTTC.

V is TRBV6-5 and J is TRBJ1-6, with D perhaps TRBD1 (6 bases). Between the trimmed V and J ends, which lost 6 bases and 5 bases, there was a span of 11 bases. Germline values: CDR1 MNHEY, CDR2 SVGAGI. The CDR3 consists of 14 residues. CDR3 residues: CASRRGDNNSPLHF. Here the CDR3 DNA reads TGTGCCAGCAGACGAGGGGACAATAATTCACCCCTCCACTTT.

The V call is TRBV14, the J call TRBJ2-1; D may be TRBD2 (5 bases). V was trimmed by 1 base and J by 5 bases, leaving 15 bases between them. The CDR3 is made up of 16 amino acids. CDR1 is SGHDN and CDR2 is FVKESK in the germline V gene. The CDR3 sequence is CASSQGVEDFHNEQFF. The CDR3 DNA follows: TGTGCCAGCAGCCAAGGGGTGGAGGACTTCCACAATGAGCAGTTCTTC.

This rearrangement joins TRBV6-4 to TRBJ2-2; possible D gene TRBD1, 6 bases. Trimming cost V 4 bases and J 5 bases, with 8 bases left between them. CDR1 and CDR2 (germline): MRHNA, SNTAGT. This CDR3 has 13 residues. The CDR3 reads CASSVTGTGELFF. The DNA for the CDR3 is TGTGCCAGCAGTGTAACAGGGACCGGGGAGCTGTTTTTT.